These 30 T cell receptor beta chains originate from one sample sequenced in a study of cytomegalovirus exposure and HLA in healthy donors. The PCR had 60 Vbeta and 13 Jbeta primers. Here immunoSEQ multiplex PCR was the method, and the copy in TCRdb shows in-frame clones only, minus some. Here the sample spans 130,000 to 150,000 clones, 50% to 75% being singletons. Sequencing was carried out using PBMCs. The origin of the receptors is a woman aged 25 to 39 in good health and CMV-seropositive.

This clone has a handful of counts. This chain links TRBV7-9 with TRBJ2-7; 7 bases map to TRBD1. The germline CDR1 and CDR2 sequences are SEHNR and FQNEAQ (reference sequence). V trimming: 4 bases; J trimming: 0 bases; junction bases outside the gene matches: 0. This CDR3 is 13 amino acids long. The CDR3 nucleotides are TGTGCCAGCAGCTACAGGGGCTCCTACGAGCAGTACTTC. This encodes CASSYRGSYEQYF.

This clone was observed a few times. The chain couples TRBV30 to TRBJ2-6; D may be TRBD1 (5 bases). CDR3 length equals 14 residues. V was shortened by 0 bases and J by 3 bases, with 6 bases between the two germline ends. The V gene's germline CDR1 is GTSNPN and CDR2 SVGIG (reference sequence). CDR3 protein: CAWSVGDGANVLTF. Here the CDR3 DNA reads TGTGCCTGGAGTGTAGGGGATGGGGCCAACGTCCTGACTTTC.

V gene TRBV28 combines with J gene TRBJ2-2; D is uncertain. The CDR3 totals 14 residues. Germline V gives CDR1 MDHEN, CDR2 SYDVKM. Trimming removed 7 bases from V and 8 bases from J, with 17 bases in between. CDR3 nucleotide sequence: TGTGCCAGCAAGGTCGTTCTTGGAGCAGGGGAGCTGTTTTTT. Its protein product is CASKVVLGAGELFF.

This clone has just a few counts. This sequence joins TRBV7-3 and TRBJ2-1, with 13 bases fitting TRBD2. The CDR3 covers 15 residues. From germline, CDR1 is SGHTA and CDR2 FQGTGA. J was trimmed by 6 bases and V by 5 bases; bases with no gene match: 4. The CDR3 spells CASSPTSGGVNEQFF. In DNA, the CDR3 is TGTGCCAGCAGCCCTACTAGCGGGGGGGTCAATGAGCAGTTCTTC. The full variable domain, its missing parts supplied by reference TRBV7-3 and TRBJ2-1, is GAGVSQTPSNKVTEKGKYVELRCDPISGHTALYWYRQSLGQGPEFLIYFQGTGAADDSGLPNDRFFAVRPEGSVSTLKIQRTERGDSAVYLCASSPTSGGVNEQFFGPGTRLTVL.

This clone was counted a few times. The J gene is TRBJ2-2, the V gene TRBV5-1; tentative D call: TRBD2 (6 bases). V lost 0 bases, J lost 4 bases, and 13 bases lay in between. Germline V gives CDR1 SGHRS, CDR2 YFSETQ. This CDR3 has 16 amino acids. This CDR3 reads CASSLVGGIGTGELFF. As DNA, the CDR3 is TGCGCCAGCAGCTTGGTTGGGGGGATAGGCACCGGGGAGCTGTTTTTT.

This sequence joins TRBV29-1 and TRBJ1-1; the D gene is possibly TRBD1 (6 bases). V lost 7 bases to trimming and J lost 0 bases, with 12 bases between them. The length of the CDR3 is 13 residues. Germline V gene data show CDR1 as SQVTM and CDR2 as ANQGSEA. CDR3 sequence: CSGRGAMNTEAFF. CDR3 nucleotides: TGCAGCGGGCGGGGGGCTATGAACACTGAAGCTTTCTTT.

The chain employs TRBV9 and TRBJ2-5; maybe TRBD2 (6 bases). Germline V gene sequence: CDR1 SGDLS, CDR2 YYNGEE. The CDR3 has 14 amino acids. The V gene lost 2 bases and the J gene lost 5 bases, with 13 bases spanning the gap. CDR3 protein: CASSVRGRGETQYF. In DNA form, the CDR3 reads TGTGCCAGCAGCGTTCGGGGGAGAGGGGAGACCCAGTACTTC.

The rearrangement links TRBV6-5 to TRBJ1-2; TRBD1 agrees at 7 bases. The junction had 11 bases not matched to a gene; V was cut back by 11 bases and J by 8 bases. The germline CDR1 and CDR2 sequences are MNHEY and SVGAGI. The CDR3 is 12 amino acids. The CDR3 DNA reads TGTGCCGCAGTAACAGGGGATGGAGGCTACACCTTC. This codes for CAAVTGDGGYTF.

The rearrangement links TRBV5-4 to TRBJ2-1; the match to TRBD2 covers 7 bases. V gave up 4 bases and J gave up 7 bases; unmatched junction bases: 11. The length of the CDR3 is 15 residues. In germline, CDR1 is SGHNT, CDR2 YYREEE (reference sequence). The CDR3 DNA reads as TGTGCCAGCAGCACCGGGACTGCGGGAGCTAATGAGCAGTTCTTC. Translation gives CASSTGTAGANEQFF.

The chain employs TRBV5-1 and TRBJ2-3; 9 positions match TRBD1. This CDR3 is 16 amino acids long. Germline V gene lookup returns CDR1 SGHRS and CDR2 YFSETQ. Trimming cost V 4 bases and J 1 base; bases outside gene matches: 7. CDR3 sequence: CASSVVRDRGTDTQYF. DNA of the CDR3: TGCGCCAGCAGCGTCGTCCGGGACAGGGGCACAGATACGCAGTATTTT. Full variable domain (rest looked up from reference TRBV5-1 and TRBJ2-3): KAGVTQTPRYLIKTRGQQVTLSCSPISGHRSVSWYQQTPGQGLQFLFEYFSETQRNKGNFPGRFSGRQFSNSRSEMNVSTLELGDSALYLCASSVVRDRGTDTQYFGPGTRLTVL.

This clone occurred a few times. The gene calls are TRBV6-1 and TRBJ1-2; maybe TRBD1 (6 bases). V was cut by 3 bases and J by 7 bases, with 12 bases left in between. This CDR3 has 13 amino acids. Germline V gene sequence: CDR1 MNHNS, CDR2 SASEGT. The CDR3 coding sequence is TGTGCCAGCAGTGAGTTGGGGGCTCGTGGCTACACCTTC. Its protein is CASSELGARGYTF.

There are a few counts of this clone. The chain uses TRBV9 and TRBJ2-5; D call uncertain. CDR1 and CDR2 (germline): SGDLS, YYNGEE. The CDR3 consists of 13 residues. Trimming took off 4 bases at V and 0 bases at J, with 7 bases between the two ends. The CDR3 region is CASSPQYQETQYF. CDR3 DNA sequence: TGTGCCAGCAGCCCACAGTACCAAGAGACCCAGTACTTC.

The V call is TRBV10-3, the J call TRBJ1-2; TRBD1 agrees at 9 bases. This CDR3 is built from 13 residues. In germline, CDR1 is ENHRY, CDR2 SYGVKD. Trimming took 4 bases from V and 8 from J; bases not matched to a gene: 5. The CDR3 reads CAISGTGEKGYTF. CDR3 sequence (DNA): TGTGCCATCAGTGGGACAGGGGAAAAGGGCTACACCTTC.

The chain joins TRBV6-5 to TRBJ2-5; TRBD2 aligns across 9 bases. The germline gives CDR1 MNHEY, CDR2 SVGAGI. CDR3 length: 16 amino acids. V trimming: 0 bases; J trimming: 3 bases; junction bases outside the gene matches: 5. CDR3 loop: CASSYSYASGKETQYF. For the CDR3, the DNA is TGTGCCAGCAGTTACTCGTATGCTAGCGGGAAAGAGACCCAGTACTTC.

V and J are TRBV5-1 and TRBJ2-7; 9 nucleotides line up with TRBD1. Germline lookup yields CDR1 SGHRS and CDR2 YFSETQ. V lost 7 bases to trimming and J lost 5 bases; unmatched junction nucleotides: 10. The CDR3 totals 14 residues. The CDR3 loop reads CASSGDREVNEQYF. The CDR3 bases are TGCGCCAGCTCCGGGGACAGGGAGGTCAACGAGCAGTACTTC.

The J gene is TRBJ2-7, the V gene TRBV29-1; 11 bases are a match to TRBD1. There are 15 residues in the CDR3. V shed 3 bases, J shed 1 base, and the junction held 5 bases outside the gene matches. Germline V gives CDR1 SQVTM, CDR2 ANQGSEA. For the CDR3, the DNA is TGCAGCGTTGAGGGGACAGGGGGTCTTTCCTACGAGCAGTACTTC. Translating gives CSVEGTGGLSYEQYF.

Only one count was recorded for this clone. The V and J genes are TRBV6-5 and TRBJ1-1; D is ambiguous. Trimming removed 0 bases from V and 0 bases from J, with 5 bases in between. The germline V gene encodes CDR1 MNHEY and CDR2 SVGAGI. This CDR3 has 14 residues. As DNA, the CDR3 is TGTGCCAGCAGTTACTCGAGTCTGAACACTGAAGCTTTCTTT. It is translated as CASSYSSLNTEAFF.

This clone was detected only once. The chain carries TRBV30 and TRBJ2-3, with D unresolved. Trimming removed 0 bases at V and 3 bases at J, with 7 bases between. Germline-derived CDR1 and CDR2 are GTSNPN and SVGIG (reference sequence). The CDR3 runs 13 residues. The CDR3 sequence: CAWSVFGTDTQYF. CDR3 in DNA: TGTGCCTGGAGTGTTTTCGGGACAGATACGCAGTATTTT.

This clone was counted once. The chain recombines TRBV6-5 with TRBJ1-1, with D unresolved. The ends were cut back, 5 bases at V and 4 bases at J, with 11 bases in the middle. Germline loops: CDR1 MNHEY, CDR2 SVGAGI. The CDR3 runs 13 residues. CDR3 DNA: TGTGCCAGCAGTAGTGGGTGGAGCACTGAAGCTTTCTTT. Amino acid sequence: CASSSGWSTEAFF.

This clone has just a few counts. This sequence joins TRBV6-1 and TRBJ2-5, with D possibly being TRBD2 (6 bases). The last part of the DNA fits TRBJ2-7 better; the J call may be wrong. CDR1 and CDR2 (germline): MNHNS, SASEGT. The CDR3 is made up of 17 amino acids. The CDR3 nucleotides are TGTGCCAGCAGTGAACCTACGGGGGTGAGAAGCTCCTACGAGCAGTACTTC. Encoded protein: CASSEPTGVRSSYEQYF.

The J gene is TRBJ2-5, the V gene TRBV6-1; 11 bases are shared with TRBD1. This CDR3 region has 16 residues. CDR1 is MNHNS, CDR2 SASEGT, per germline. Trimming took 1 base from V and 5 from J; bases not matched to a gene: 6. CDR3 nucleotide sequence: TGTGCCAGCAGTGAAGTAATGGGGACAGGGGGTGAGACCCAGTACTTC. Protein product: CASSEVMGTGGETQYF.

The chain recombines TRBV18 with TRBJ1-1, with 8 nucleotides matching TRBD1. Trimming removed 5 bases from V and 6 bases from J; junction bases left unmatched: 5. CDR1 is KGHSH and CDR2 is LQKENI in the germline V gene. CDR3 length: 13 amino acids. This chain's CDR3 is CASSRQGMAEAFF. The CDR3 DNA sequence: TGTGCCAGCTCAAGACAGGGGATGGCTGAAGCTTTCTTT.

The J gene is TRBJ1-6, the V gene TRBV6-1; perhaps TRBD1 as D (6 bases). V gave up 2 bases and J gave up 7 bases, with 18 bases separating them. CDR3 length: 17 residues. Germline V gene data show CDR1 as MNHNS and CDR2 as SASEGT. The CDR3 DNA is TGTGCCAGCAGTGAATTGGTTTTGGGGGCAAGAAATTCACCCCTCCACTTT. It encodes CASSELVLGARNSPLHF.

This clone came up once. This chain links TRBV2 with TRBJ2-3, with D unresolved. The ends were cut back, 4 bases at V and 2 bases at J, with 4 bases in the middle. CDR3 size: 12 residues. In germline, CDR1 is SNHLY, CDR2 FYNNEI. CDR3 sequence reads: CASSVVTDTQYF. In DNA form, the CDR3 reads TGTGCCAGCAGTGTAGTCACAGATACGCAGTATTTT.

J is TRBJ2-7 and V is TRBV9; 7 bases map to TRBD1. Trimming cost V 3 bases and J 6 bases; bases outside gene matches: 12. CDR1 and CDR2 from the germline V gene are SGDLS and YYNGEE. CDR3 length equals 15 residues. CDR3 residues: CASSGPRDSPGEQYF. Here the CDR3 DNA reads TGTGCCAGCAGCGGCCCCCGGGACAGCCCCGGCGAGCAGTACTTC.

The chain has TRBV9 and TRBJ1-2; unclear D gene. The V and J ends lost 0 bases and 8 bases respectively, with 17 bases between them. This CDR3 region has 15 residues. The germline CDR1 and CDR2 sequences are SGDLS and YYNGEE. CDR3 loop: CASSVALSPGYGYTF. The DNA of the CDR3 is TGTGCCAGCAGCGTAGCTTTGTCTCCAGGATACGGCTACACCTTC. Full variable domain (rest looked up from reference TRBV9 and TRBJ1-2): DSGVTQTPKHLITATGQRVTLRCSPRSGDLSVYWYQQSLDQGLQFLIQYYNGEERAKGNILERFSAQQFPDLHSELNLSSLELGDSALYFCASSVALSPGYGYTFGSGTRLTVV.

This clone was seen more than once but under ten times. The junction does not match germline at one end; this may be a read error. The rearrangement uses TRBV7-7 and TRBJ2-6; D uncertain. The CDR3 contains 15 residues. The V gene's germline CDR1 is SSHAT and CDR2 FNYEAQ (reference sequence). The CDR3, as DNA: TGTGCTAGCAGCGCATCCACGGCTGGGGCCAACGTCCTGACTTTC. Amino acid sequence: CASSASTAGANVLTF.

This clone was picked up one time. V and J are TRBV5-1 and TRBJ2-2; 7 nucleotides align to TRBD2. V trimming: 4 bases; J trimming: 2 bases; junction bases outside the gene matches: 14. This CDR3 is 18 amino acids long. Germline assignment: CDR1 SGHRS and CDR2 YFSETQ. The CDR3 DNA follows: TGCGCCAGCAGCCGAAGGAGTCCGGGACTACGCAACACCGGGGAGCTGTTTTTT. It codes for CASSRRSPGLRNTGELFF.

CDR3 nucleotide sequence: TGTGCCAGCAGCCAATATGGACAGTTGAACACTGAAGCTTTCTTT. It is translated as CASSQYGQLNTEAFF. V is TRBV4-2 and J is TRBJ1-1; D possibly corresponds to TRBD1 (6 bases). This CDR3 has 15 residues. Germline V gene lookup returns CDR1 LGHNA and CDR2 YNFKEQ. The V gene lost 2 bases and the J gene lost 0 bases, with 10 bases spanning the gap.

The V gene is TRBV29-1, the J gene TRBJ2-7; 7 nucleotides align to TRBD1. Germline lookup yields CDR1 SQVTM and CDR2 ANQGSEA. The ends lost 3 bases at V and 0 bases at J; junction bases unmatched: 11. The CDR3 has 16 amino acids. DNA for the CDR3: TGCAGCGTTGAGGTCGTGGGACAGCAGGTCTCCTACGAGCAGTACTTC. Translated: CSVEVVGQQVSYEQYF.